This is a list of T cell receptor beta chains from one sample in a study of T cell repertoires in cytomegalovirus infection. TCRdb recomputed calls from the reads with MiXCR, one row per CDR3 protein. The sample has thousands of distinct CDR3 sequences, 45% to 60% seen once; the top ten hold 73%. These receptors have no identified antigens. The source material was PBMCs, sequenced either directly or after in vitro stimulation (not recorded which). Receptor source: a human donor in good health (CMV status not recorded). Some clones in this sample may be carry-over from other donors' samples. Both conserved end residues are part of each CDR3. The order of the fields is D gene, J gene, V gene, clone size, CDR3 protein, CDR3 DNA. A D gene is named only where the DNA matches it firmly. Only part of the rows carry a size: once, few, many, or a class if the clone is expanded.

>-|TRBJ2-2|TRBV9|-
CASSSGARGYTGELFF
TGTGCCAGCAGCAGTGGGGCTAGGGGGTACACCGGGGAGCTGTTTTTT
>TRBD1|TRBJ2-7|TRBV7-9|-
CTSGQGQTFYEQYF
TGTACCAGCGGCCAGGGACAGACTTTCTACGAGCAGTACTTC
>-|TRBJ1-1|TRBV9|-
CASSPGANMNTEAFF
TGTGCCAGCAGCCCCGGGGCAAACATGAACACTGAAGCTTTCTTT
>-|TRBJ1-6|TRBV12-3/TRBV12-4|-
CASSLRGLGDGNSPLHF
TGTGCCAGCAGTCTACGAGGACTGGGCGATGGAAATTCACCCCTCCACTTT
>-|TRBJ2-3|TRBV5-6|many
CASRYRLTSTDTQYF
TGTGCCAGCAGATATAGATTAACTAGCACAGATACGCAGTATTTT
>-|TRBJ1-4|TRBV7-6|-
CASSFSRVDEKLFF
TGTGCCAGCAGCTTCTCCAGGGTGGATGAAAAACTGTTTTTT
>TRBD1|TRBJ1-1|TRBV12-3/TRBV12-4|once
CASSLQGPLGTEAFF
TGTGCCAGCAGTCTACAGGGGCCGTTGGGCACTGAAGCTTTCTTT
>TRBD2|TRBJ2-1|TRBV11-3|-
CASSLGKGGTSGRIGNEQFF
TGTGCCAGCAGCTTAGGAAAGGGAGGGACTAGCGGGAGGATAGGGAATGAGCAGTTCTTC
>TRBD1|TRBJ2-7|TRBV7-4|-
CASRPGQTCYEPYF
TGTGCCAGCAGACCGGGACAGACTTGCTACGAGCCGTACTTC
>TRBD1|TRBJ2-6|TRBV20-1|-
CSASTGGNGANVLTF
TGCAGTGCTTCTACAGGGGGCAATGGGGCCAACGTCCTGACTTTC
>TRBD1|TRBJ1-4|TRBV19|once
CASSMAGGNPKWKKLFF
TGTGCCAGTAGTATGGCAGGGGGGAATCCGAAGTGGAAGAAACTGTTTTTT
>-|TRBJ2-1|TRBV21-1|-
CAGSIVTGIDNEQFF
TGTGCTGGCAGCATTGTGACAGGGATTGACAATGAGCAGTTCTTT
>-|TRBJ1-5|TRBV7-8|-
CASSLPRDTDSNQPQHF
TGTGCCAGCAGCTTGCCCAGGGACACCGATAGCAATCAGCCCCAGCATTTT
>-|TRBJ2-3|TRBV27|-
CSRSSGPGDTRYF
TGTTCCAGAAGTTCGGGGCCCGGGGATACTAGGTATTTT
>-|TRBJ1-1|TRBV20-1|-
CSAFERSTEAFF
TGCAGTGCCTTTGAGCGGAGCACTGAAGCTTTCTTT
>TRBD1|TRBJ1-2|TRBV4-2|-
CASSQGSGQVHYGSNF
TGTGCCAGCAGCCAAGGATCCGGACAGGTACACTATGGCTCCAACTTC
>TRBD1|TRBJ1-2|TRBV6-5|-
CASSRGTDFYGYTF
TGTGCCAGCAGCCGAGGGACAGACTTCTATGGCTACACCTTC
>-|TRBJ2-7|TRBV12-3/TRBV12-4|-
CASRPWDIGEQYF
TGTGCCAGCAGACCCTGGGACATCGGCGAGCAGTACTTC
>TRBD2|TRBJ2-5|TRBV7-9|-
CAIGLRGLADPQETQYF
TGTGCCATCGGCTTACGCGGACTAGCTGACCCCCAAGAGACCCAGTACTTC
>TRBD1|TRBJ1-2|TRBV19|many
CASSDGTARAAYGYTF
TGTGCCAGTAGTGATGGGACAGCTCGCGCGGCTTATGGCTACACCTTC
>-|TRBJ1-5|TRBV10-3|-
CSISDGGRARQPHHF
TGTTCCATCAGTGACGGTGGCAGGGCACGCCAGCCCCATCATTTT
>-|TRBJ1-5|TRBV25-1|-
CASSEHQGNQPQHF
TGTGCCAGCAGTGAACACCAGGGGAATCAGCCCCAGCATTTT
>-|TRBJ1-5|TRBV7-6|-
CASSLAQGRESQPQHF
TGTGCCAGCAGCTTAGCGCAAGGACGGGAAAGTCAGCCCCAGCATTTT
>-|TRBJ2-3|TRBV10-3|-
CAISESSWGADTQYF
TGTGCCATCAGTGAGTCGTCATGGGGGGCAGATACGCAGTATTTT
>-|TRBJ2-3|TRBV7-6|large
CASSLAGSPADTQYF
TGTGCCAGCAGCTTAGCTGGAAGTCCCGCAGATACGCAGTATTTT
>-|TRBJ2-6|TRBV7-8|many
CASSYTASGANVLTF
TGTGCCAGCAGCTACACAGCCTCTGGGGCCAACGTCCTGACTTTC
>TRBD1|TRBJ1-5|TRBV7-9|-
CASSPGQGYSNQPQHF
TGTGCCAGCAGCCCTGGACAGGGGTATAGCAATCAGCCCCAGCATTTT
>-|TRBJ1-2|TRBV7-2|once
CASSLSRGGNYGYTF
TGTGCCAGCAGCTTATCCCGGGGCGGTAACTATGGCTACACCTTC
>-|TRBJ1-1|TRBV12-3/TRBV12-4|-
CARSLRFSKQGTEAFF
TGTGCCCGCAGCCTCAGGTTTTCCAAACAGGGCACTGAAGCCTTCTTT
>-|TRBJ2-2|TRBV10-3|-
CAISGNSEDTGELFF
TGTGCCATCAGTGGGAACAGTGAGGACACCGGGGAGCTGTTTTTT
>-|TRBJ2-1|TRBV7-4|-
CASSFFGISTYKENFF
TGTGCCAGCAGCTTTTTTGGAATATCCACCTACAAGGAGAATTTCTTC
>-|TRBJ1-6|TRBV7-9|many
CASSFGSKSPLHF
TGTGCCAGCAGCTTTGGGTCGAAGTCACCCCTCCACTTT
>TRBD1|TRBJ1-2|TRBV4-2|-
CASSQGSGQGHDGSPF
TGTGCCAGCAGCCAAGGATCCGGACAGGGACACGATGGCTCCCCCTTC
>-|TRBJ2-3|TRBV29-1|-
CSVERGAAPTSTDTQYF
TGCAGCGTTGAAAGGGGGGCGGCACCCACTAGCACAGATACGCAGTATTTT
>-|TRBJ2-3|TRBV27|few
CASHGYMKYF
TGTGCCAGTCACGGATATATGAAGTATTTT
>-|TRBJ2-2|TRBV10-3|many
CAISTDPTGELFF
TGTGCCATCAGTACTGATCCGACCGGGGAGCTGTTTTTT
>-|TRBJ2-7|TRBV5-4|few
CASSLGGTSSYEQYF
TGTGCCAGCAGCTTGGGAGGAACTTCCTCCTACGAGCAGTACTTC
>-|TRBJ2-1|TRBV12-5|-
CASGLVAVIGAVPYNEQIF
TGTGCTAGTGGTTTGGTAGCGGTAATAGGTGCCGTCCCCTACAATGAGCAGATCTTC
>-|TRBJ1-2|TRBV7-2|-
CASHHDSDYGYTF
TGTGCCAGCCACCATGACAGTGACTATGGCTACACCTTC